This TCR beta chain was found in a study of blood T cell repertoires in COVID-19. This clone was seen a few times. TCRdb keeps only in-frame clones here, not all; method: immunoSEQ multiplex PCR. The sample contains about 210,000 clones, roughly 80% of which appear only once. Trimming removed 7 bases at V and 3 bases at J, with 18 bases between. The CDR3 loop spans 15 amino acids. In germline, CDR1 is MDHEN, CDR2 SYDVKM. This sequence originates from a woman of 80 years or more with COVID-19, enrolled during active disease. This chain joins TRBV28 and TRBJ1-2; TRBD1 might be the D (5 bases). Material: peripheral blood. This CDR3 is CASTPRGRPDYGYTF. CDR3 bases: TGTGCCAGCACCCCTAGGGGTAGGCCCGACTATGGCTACACCTTC.